This T cell receptor (beta chain) was found in a study of post-analysis software for immune sequencing data. cDNA libraries of TCR beta carried unique molecular identifiers. Via MiXCR, TCRdb re-called the PCR reads, giving one row per CDR3 protein. The table has hundreds of thousands of distinct CDR3 sequences, approximately 59% seen once. In the case of this clonotype: Its antigen is not identified.

CDR3 length: 15 amino acids. Trimming removed 4 bases from V and 2 bases from J, with 13 bases in between. Germline V gene data show CDR1 as MNHNS and CDR2 as SASEGT. General observations from the study: Comparison of patients with controls showed about 5 TRBV segments more frequent in patients, TRBV5-6, TRBV5-1 and TRBV20-1 among them. The study found significantly lower normalized Chao1 diversity in multiple sclerosis patients than in controls.

The clonotype was recovered from a girl aged 2 to 10 with multiple sclerosis. The material sequenced was blood. The chain combines TRBV6-1 with TRBJ2-3, with a tentative D call TRBD2 (5 bases). CDR3 bases: TGTGCCAGCAGTGTCGGGAACACCTTCACAGATACGCAGTATTTT. Amino acid sequence: CASSVGNTFTDTQYF.